This T cell receptor (beta chain) stems from a study of blood T cell repertoires in COVID-19. In the study overall: T cells, B-cell-depleted T cells, or PBMCs provided the cDNA or gDNA that served as material.

The V and J ends lost 4 bases and 0 bases respectively, with 13 bases between them. Germline V gene lookup returns CDR1 MNHNY and CDR2 SVGAGI (reference sequence). This CDR3 contains 15 residues. Study processing details: Estimates of nucleated cell counts were drawn from the amplification of reference gene primers. The assay was immunoSEQ multiplex PCR, and TCRdb's table has in-frame clones only and misses some. Clone size and V and J calls were adopted from that table, with D and trimming inferred from the DNA. The sample lists around 120,000 clones, approximately 80% occurring once. The chain couples TRBV6-6 to TRBJ2-7, with D tentatively TRBD1 (5 bases). This clonotype was sampled from a man between 65 and 79 years old with acute or convalescent COVID-19. Sequenced input: peripheral blood. In DNA, the CDR3 is TGTGCCAGCAGTTTAAACAGGCCCAGCTCCTACGAGCAGTACTTC. Its protein is CASSLNRPSSYEQYF.